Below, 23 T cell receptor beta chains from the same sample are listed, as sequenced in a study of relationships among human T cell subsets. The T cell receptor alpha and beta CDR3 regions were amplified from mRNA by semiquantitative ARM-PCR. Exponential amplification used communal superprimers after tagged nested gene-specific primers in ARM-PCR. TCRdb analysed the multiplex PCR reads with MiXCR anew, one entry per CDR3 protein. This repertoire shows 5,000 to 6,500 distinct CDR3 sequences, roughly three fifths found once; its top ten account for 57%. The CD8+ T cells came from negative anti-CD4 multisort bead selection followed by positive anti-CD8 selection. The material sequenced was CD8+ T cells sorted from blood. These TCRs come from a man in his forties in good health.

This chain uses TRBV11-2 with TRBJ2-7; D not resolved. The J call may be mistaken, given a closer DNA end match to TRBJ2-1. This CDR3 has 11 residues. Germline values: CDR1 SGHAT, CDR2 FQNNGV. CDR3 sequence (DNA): TGTGCCAGCAGCTTCACGAATGAGCAGTTCTTC. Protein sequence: CASSFTNEQFF.

The CDR3 region has the DNA TGTGCCACCAGTGATTTGACGGGAGGATACAATGAGCAGTTCTTC. Translating it yields CATSDLTGGYNEQFF. The rearrangement links TRBV24-1 to TRBJ2-1; 7 bases are shared with TRBD2. This CDR3 is 15 amino acids long. The V and J ends lost 0 bases and 4 bases, in that order; junction bases with no gene match: 2. Germline values: CDR1 KGHDR, CDR2 SFDVKD.

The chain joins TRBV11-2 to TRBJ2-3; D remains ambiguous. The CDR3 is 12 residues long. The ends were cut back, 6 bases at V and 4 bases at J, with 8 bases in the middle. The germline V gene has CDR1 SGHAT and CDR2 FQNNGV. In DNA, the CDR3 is TGTGCCAGCAGTTTCGCAGCAGATACGCAGTATTTT. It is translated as CASSFAADTQYF.

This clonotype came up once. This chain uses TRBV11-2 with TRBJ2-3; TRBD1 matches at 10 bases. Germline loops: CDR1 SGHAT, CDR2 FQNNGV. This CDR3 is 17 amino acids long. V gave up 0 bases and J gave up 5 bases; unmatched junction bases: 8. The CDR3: CASSLETDRGRKDTQYF. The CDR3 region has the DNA TGTGCCAGCAGCTTAGAGACCGACAGGGGGCGGAAAGATACGCAGTATTTT. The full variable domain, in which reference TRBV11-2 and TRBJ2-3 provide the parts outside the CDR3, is EAGVAQSPRYKIIEKRQSVAFWCNPISGHATLYWYQQILGQGPKLLIQFQNNGVVDDSQLPKDRFSAERLKGVDSTLKIQPAKLEDSAVYLCASSLETDRGRKDTQYFGPGTRLTVL.

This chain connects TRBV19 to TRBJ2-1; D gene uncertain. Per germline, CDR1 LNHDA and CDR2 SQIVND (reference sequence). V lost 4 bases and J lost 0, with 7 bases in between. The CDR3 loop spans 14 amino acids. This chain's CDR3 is CASSTLSSYNEQFF. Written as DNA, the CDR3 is TGTGCCAGTAGTACGTTAAGCTCCTACAATGAGCAGTTCTTC.

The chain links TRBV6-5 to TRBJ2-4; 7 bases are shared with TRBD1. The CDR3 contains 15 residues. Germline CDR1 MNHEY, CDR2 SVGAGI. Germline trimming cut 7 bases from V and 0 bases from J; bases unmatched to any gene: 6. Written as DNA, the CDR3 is TGTGCCAGCAAACACACAGGGGAAGCCAAAAACATTCAGTACTTC. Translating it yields CASKHTGEAKNIQYF.

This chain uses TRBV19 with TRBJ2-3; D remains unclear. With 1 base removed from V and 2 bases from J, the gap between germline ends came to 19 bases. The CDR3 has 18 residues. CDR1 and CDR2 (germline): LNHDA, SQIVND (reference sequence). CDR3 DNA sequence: TGTGCCAGTAGTATAGGGGCCCGGACCCCGCCTTCCACAGATACGCAGTATTTT. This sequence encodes CASSIGARTPPSTDTQYF.

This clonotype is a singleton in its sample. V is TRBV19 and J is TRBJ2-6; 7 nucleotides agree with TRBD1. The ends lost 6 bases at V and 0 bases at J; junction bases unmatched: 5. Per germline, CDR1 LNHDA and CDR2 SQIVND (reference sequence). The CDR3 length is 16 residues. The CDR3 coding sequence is TGTGCCAGTAGCCTGACAGGGACCTCTGGGGCCAACGTCCTGACTTTC. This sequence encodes CASSLTGTSGANVLTF.

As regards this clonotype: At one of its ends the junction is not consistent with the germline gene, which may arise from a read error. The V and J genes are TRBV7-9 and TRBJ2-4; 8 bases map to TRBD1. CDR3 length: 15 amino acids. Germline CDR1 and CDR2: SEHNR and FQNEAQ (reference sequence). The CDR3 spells CASSKPTGAENIRYF. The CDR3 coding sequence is TGTGCCAGCAGCAAACCGACAGGGGCTGAAAACATTCGGTACTTC.

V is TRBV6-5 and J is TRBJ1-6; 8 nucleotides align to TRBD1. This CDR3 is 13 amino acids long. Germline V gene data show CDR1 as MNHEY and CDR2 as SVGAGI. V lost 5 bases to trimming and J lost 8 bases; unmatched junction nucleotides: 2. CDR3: CASSTQGDSPLHF. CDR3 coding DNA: TGTGCCAGCAGTACACAGGGGGATTCACCCCTCCACTTT.

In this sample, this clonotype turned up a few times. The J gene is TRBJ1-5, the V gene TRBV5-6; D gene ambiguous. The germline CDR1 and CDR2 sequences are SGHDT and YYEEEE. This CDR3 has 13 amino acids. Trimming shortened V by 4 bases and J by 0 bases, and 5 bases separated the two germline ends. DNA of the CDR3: TGTGCCAGCAGCCTTAATAGCAATCAGCCCCAGCATTTT. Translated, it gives CASSLNSNQPQHF.

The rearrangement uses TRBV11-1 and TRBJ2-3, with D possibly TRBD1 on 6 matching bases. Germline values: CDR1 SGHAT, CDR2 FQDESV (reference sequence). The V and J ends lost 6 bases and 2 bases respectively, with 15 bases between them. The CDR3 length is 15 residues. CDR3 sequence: CASSPPGAATDTQYF. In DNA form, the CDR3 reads TGTGCCAGCAGTCCGCCAGGGGCGGCCACAGATACGCAGTATTTT.

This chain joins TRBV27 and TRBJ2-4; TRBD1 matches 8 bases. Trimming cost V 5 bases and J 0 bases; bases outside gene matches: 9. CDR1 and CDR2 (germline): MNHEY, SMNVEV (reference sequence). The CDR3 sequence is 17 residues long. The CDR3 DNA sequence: TGTGCCAGCAGTCCCCTGGGGACAGGCCTAGCCAAAAACATTCAGTACTTC. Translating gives CASSPLGTGLAKNIQYF.

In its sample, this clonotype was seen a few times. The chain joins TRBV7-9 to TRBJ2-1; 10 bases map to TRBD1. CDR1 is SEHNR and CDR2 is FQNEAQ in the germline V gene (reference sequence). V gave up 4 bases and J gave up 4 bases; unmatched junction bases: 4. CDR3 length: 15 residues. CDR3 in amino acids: CASSYRTGGYNEQFF. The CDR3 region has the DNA TGTGCCAGCAGCTACAGGACAGGGGGATACAATGAGCAGTTCTTC.

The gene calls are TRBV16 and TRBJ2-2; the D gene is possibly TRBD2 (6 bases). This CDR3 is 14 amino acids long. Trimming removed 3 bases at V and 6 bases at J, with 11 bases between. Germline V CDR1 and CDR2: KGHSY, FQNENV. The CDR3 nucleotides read TGTGCCAGCAGCCATGGAGGGGTTCCCGGGGAGCTGTTTTTT. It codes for CASSHGGVPGELFF.

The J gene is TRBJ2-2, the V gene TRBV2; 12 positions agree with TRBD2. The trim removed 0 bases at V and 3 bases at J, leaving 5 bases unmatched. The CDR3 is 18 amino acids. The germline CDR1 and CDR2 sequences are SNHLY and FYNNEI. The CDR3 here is CASSEAPSGRADTGELFF. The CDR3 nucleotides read TGTGCCAGCAGTGAAGCGCCTAGCGGGAGGGCCGACACCGGGGAGCTGTTTTTT.

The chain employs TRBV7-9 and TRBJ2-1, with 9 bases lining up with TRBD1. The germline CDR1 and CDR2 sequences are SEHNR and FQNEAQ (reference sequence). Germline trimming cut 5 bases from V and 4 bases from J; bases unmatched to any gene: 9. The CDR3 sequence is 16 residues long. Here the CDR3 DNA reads TGTGCCAGCAGCGGTTTCCGGGACAGGGCGTACAATGAGCAGTTCTTC. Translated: CASSGFRDRAYNEQFF.

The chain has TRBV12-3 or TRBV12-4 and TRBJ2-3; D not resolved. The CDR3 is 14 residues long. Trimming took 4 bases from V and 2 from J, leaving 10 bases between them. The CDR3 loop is CASSYASITDTQYF. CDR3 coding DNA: TGTGCCAGCAGTTATGCCTCCATCACAGATACGCAGTATTTT.

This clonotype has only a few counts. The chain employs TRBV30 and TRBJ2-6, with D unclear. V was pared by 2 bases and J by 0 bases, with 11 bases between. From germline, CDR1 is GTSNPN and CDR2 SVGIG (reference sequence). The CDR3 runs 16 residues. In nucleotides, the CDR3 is TGTGCCTGGAGTCCGTTTGGATCCTCTGGGGCCAACGTCCTGACTTTC. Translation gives CAWSPFGSSGANVLTF.

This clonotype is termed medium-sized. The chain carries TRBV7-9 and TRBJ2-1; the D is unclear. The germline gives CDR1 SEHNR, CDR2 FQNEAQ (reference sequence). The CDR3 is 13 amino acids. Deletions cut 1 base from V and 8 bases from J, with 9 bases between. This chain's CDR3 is CASSLGVLYEQFF. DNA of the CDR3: TGTGCCAGCAGCTTAGGGGTCTTGTATGAGCAGTTCTTC.

The CDR3 DNA is TGTGCCAGCAGTACAAGACTAGCGGGGGGTAAGACAGATACGCAGTATTTT. The encoded protein is CASSTRLAGGKTDTQYF. The chain joins TRBV12-3 or TRBV12-4 to TRBJ2-3; 13 bases line up with TRBD2. This CDR3 region has 17 residues. After removal of 5 bases from V and 3 bases from J, the junction contained 8 bases not matched to a gene.

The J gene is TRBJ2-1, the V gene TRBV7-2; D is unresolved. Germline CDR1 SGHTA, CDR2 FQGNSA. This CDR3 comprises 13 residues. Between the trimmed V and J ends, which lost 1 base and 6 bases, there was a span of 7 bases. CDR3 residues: CASSLGFRNEQFF. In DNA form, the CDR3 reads TGTGCCAGCAGCTTAGGCTTTCGCAATGAGCAGTTCTTC.

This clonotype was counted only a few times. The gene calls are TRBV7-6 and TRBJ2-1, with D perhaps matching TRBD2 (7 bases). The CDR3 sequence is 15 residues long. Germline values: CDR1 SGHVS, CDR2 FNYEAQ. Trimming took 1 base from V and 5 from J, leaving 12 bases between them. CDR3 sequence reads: CASSLERRGHNEQFF. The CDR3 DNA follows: TGTGCCAGCAGCTTAGAGAGGCGGGGGCACAATGAGCAGTTCTTC.